Listed here are 13 T cell receptor beta chains from one sample, sequenced in a study of response to subunit inactivated influenza vaccine. A single record per CDR3 protein comes from TCRdb applying MiXCR to the RT-PCR reads. The table shows around 480,000 distinct CDR3 sequences, with 11% occurring only once. Material: PBMCs from blood, obtained about 40 days after vaccination. The receptors were sampled from a middle-aged man who received an inactivated influenza vaccine.

This clonotype was counted at least ten times. This rearrangement joins TRBV5-1 to TRBJ2-7; D possibly corresponds to TRBD1 (9 bases). The V end was cut by 4 bases, the J end by 4 bases, with 18 bases between. This CDR3 has 15 amino acids. Germline CDR1 reads SGHRS; CDR2 reads YFSETQ. The CDR3 sequence is CASSPGGTGMYEQYF. The CDR3 DNA reads TGCGCCAGCAGCCCGGGGGGGACAGGGATGTACGAGCAGTACTTC.

This chain joins TRBV24-1 and TRBJ2-6; no clear D gene. V lost 7 bases and J 2 bases, leaving 8 bases between the germline ends. Germline V gene sequence: CDR1 KGHDR, CDR2 SFDVKD. This CDR3 region has 14 residues. The CDR3 sequence: CATSDPAGANVLTF. The DNA of the CDR3 is TGTGCCACCAGCGACCCCGCTGGGGCCAACGTCCTGACTTTC.

This clonotype turned up a few times. The chain uses TRBV12-3 or TRBV12-4 and TRBJ1-2; 9 bases agree with TRBD1. The CDR3 sequence is 14 residues long. V dropped 6 bases and J dropped 8; count of bases not matched to a gene: 10. As DNA, the CDR3 is TGTGCCAGCAGCCCTGACAGGGGGTCTCGGGGCTACACCTTC. Protein product: CASSPDRGSRGYTF.

This clonotype came up a few times. The chain links TRBV7-2 to TRBJ2-2, with 9 bases fitting TRBD2. Looked up from germline, CDR1 is SGHTA and CDR2 is FQGNSA. The CDR3 has 14 amino acids. V gave up 10 bases and J gave up 3 bases; unmatched junction bases: 6. CDR3 residues: CATRLAGYTGELFF. The CDR3 DNA is TGTGCCACCAGGCTAGCGGGGTACACCGGGGAGCTGTTTTTT.

This clonotype came up many times. The junction differs from germline at one of its ends, possibly a read error. The rearrangement joins TRBV29-1 to TRBJ1-2; D not resolved. The length of the CDR3 is 11 residues. Germline V CDR1 and CDR2: SQVTM, ANQGSEA. The CDR3 coding sequence is TGCAGCGCCCCAGAATACGGGGTACTAATCTTC. It yields the protein CSAPEYGVLIF.

There are a few counts of this clonotype. This chain joins TRBV24-1 and TRBJ2-3, with a tentative D call TRBD1 (5 bases). From germline, CDR1 is KGHDR and CDR2 SFDVKD. Trimming took off 2 bases at V and 8 bases at J, with 19 bases between the two ends. This CDR3 contains 16 residues. In nucleotides, the CDR3 is TGTGCCACCAGTGATTCCAGGGTGGCCGGACCAGGTACGCAGTATTTT. Its protein product is CATSDSRVAGPGTQYF.

This clonotype was observed at least ten times. V gene TRBV20-1 combines with J gene TRBJ2-1; 8 bases fit TRBD2. The CDR3 consists of 15 residues. The J segment lost 1 base and the V segment lost 5 bases, leaving 7 bases of the junction unmatched. Germline V CDR1 and CDR2: DFQATT, SNEGSKA (reference sequence). The CDR3 spells CSAPGTSLSYNEQFF. The CDR3 DNA is TGCAGTGCTCCCGGGACTAGTTTGTCCTACAATGAGCAGTTCTTC.

This clonotype came up a few times. The chain recombines TRBV7-2 with TRBJ1-6; 7 positions match TRBD1. The V gene end was trimmed by 1 base and the J gene end by 8 bases; junction bases not matched to a gene: 5. The germline V gene has CDR1 SGHTA and CDR2 FQGNSA. The CDR3 sequence is 15 residues long. For the CDR3, the DNA is TGTGCCAGCAGCTTAGGGGACAGAACGTATTCACCCCTCCACTTT. Protein: CASSLGDRTYSPLHF.

This clonotype was picked up a small number of times. J is TRBJ2-7 and V is TRBV15; TRBD2 is a possible D gene (6 bases). Germline CDR1 is LNHNV and CDR2 is YYDKDF (reference sequence). The CDR3 consists of 14 residues. Trimming removed 0 bases at V and 7 bases at J, with 13 bases between. CDR3: CATSRDWDLAEQYF. The CDR3 nucleotides read TGTGCCACCAGCAGAGACTGGGACTTGGCAGAGCAGTACTTC.

This clonotype was recorded many times. This chain links TRBV7-2 with TRBJ1-2; 7 bases fit TRBD1. The CDR3 totals 14 residues. Trimming removed 1 base from V and 8 bases from J; junction bases left unmatched: 7. Germline V gene lookup returns CDR1 SGHTA and CDR2 FQGNSA. CDR3 in amino acids: CASSLGGGAPGYTF. For the CDR3, the DNA is TGTGCCAGCAGCTTAGGAGGGGGCGCGCCAGGCTACACCTTC.

This clonotype was detected only once. The chain couples TRBV18 to TRBJ2-3, with unresolved D. Trimming took 2 bases from V and 1 from J, leaving 7 bases between them. Germline V gene lookup returns CDR1 KGHSH and CDR2 LQKENI. The CDR3 spans 14 residues. The CDR3 nucleotides read TGTGCCAGCTCACCAGCCTACGGCACAGATACGCAGTATTTT. This translates into CASSPAYGTDTQYF.

There are many counts of this clonotype. This chain joins TRBV6-1 and TRBJ2-1; 7 bases fit TRBD2. CDR1 is MNHNS, CDR2 SASEGT, per germline. There are 15 residues in the CDR3. With 6 bases clipped from V and 4 bases from J, the junction kept 9 bases outside the gene matches. The CDR3 sequence is CASRRSSGPYNEQFF. The CDR3 DNA follows: TGTGCCAGCAGAAGATCTAGCGGTCCTTACAATGAGCAGTTCTTC.

This clonotype has just a few counts. The V call is TRBV6-5, the J call TRBJ1-2, with D perhaps TRBD1 (5 bases). This CDR3 is built from 15 residues. V was shortened by 4 bases and J by 3 bases, with 15 bases between the two germline ends. Germline CDR1 is MNHEY and CDR2 is SVGAGI. The CDR3 region has the DNA TGTGCCAGCAGTTTGAGTGGGGCAACCTACTATGGCTACACCTTC. This encodes CASSLSGATYYGYTF.